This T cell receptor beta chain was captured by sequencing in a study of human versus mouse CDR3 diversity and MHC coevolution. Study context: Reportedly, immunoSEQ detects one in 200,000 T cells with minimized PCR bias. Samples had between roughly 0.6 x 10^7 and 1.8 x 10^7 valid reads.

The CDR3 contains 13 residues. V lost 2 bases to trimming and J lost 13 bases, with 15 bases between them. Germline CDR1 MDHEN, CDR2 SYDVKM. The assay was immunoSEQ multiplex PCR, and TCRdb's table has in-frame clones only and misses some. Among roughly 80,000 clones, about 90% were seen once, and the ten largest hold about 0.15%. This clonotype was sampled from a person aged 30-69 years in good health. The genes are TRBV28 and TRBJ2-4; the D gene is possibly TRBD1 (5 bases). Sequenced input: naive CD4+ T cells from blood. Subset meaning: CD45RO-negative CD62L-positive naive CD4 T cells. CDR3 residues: CASSLMDITRQYF. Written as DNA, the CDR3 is TGTGCCAGCAGTTTAATGGACATAACCCGACAGTACTTC. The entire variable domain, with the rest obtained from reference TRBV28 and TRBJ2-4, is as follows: DVKVTQSSRYLVKRTGEKVFLECVQDMDHENMFWYRQDPGLGLRLIYFSYDVKMKEKGDIPEGYSVSREKKERFSLILESASTNQTSMYLCASSLMDITRQYFGAGTRLSVL.